Presented here are 22 T cell receptor beta chains from one specimen sequenced in a study of CD8+ T cells in alopecia areata. Indicated treatment: oral pan-JAK inhibitor, 5-10 mg twice daily. After isolation, RNA underwent reverse transcription to generate cDNA as the sequencing template. Data came from immunoSEQ multiplex PCR; TCRdb stores just in-frame clones and leaves some out. In the table there are some 120,000 clones, roughly 50% of which are singletons. Sequenced here: CD8+ T cells sorted from blood, sampled at week 24, from a patient treated with tofacitinib. Every receptor here comes from a human donor with alopecia areata.

As concerns this clone: The same CDR3 also results from other DNA sequences found in this sample. The rearrangement uses TRBV19 and TRBJ1-5; TRBD1 agrees at 7 bases. Germline CDR1 LNHDA, CDR2 SQIVND (reference sequence). V shed 4 bases and J 4 bases; nucleotides not matched to a gene: 7. The CDR3 runs 15 residues. The CDR3 DNA reads as TGTGCCAGTAGTAGCGACAGGGTCGGGAATCAGCCCCAGCATTTT. This codes for CASSSDRVGNQPQHF.

Only a few counts were recorded for this clone. The V call is TRBV5-4, the J call TRBJ2-3; 8 bases align to TRBD1. Germline trimming cut 0 bases from V and 2 bases from J; bases unmatched to any gene: 2. CDR1 is SGHNT and CDR2 is YYREEE in the germline V gene (reference sequence). This CDR3 is built from 15 residues. The CDR3 bases are TGTGCCAGCAGCTTGGGACAGGGGTTCACAGATACGCAGTATTTT. It specifies CASSLGQGFTDTQYF.

A single count supports this clone. The chain employs TRBV9 and TRBJ1-1; 8 bases are a match to TRBD1. CDR1 is SGDLS, CDR2 YYNGEE, per germline. Germline trimming cut 6 bases from V and 4 bases from J; bases unmatched to any gene: 5. The CDR3 contains 13 residues. The CDR3 loop is CASTGTGSTEAFF. The CDR3 nucleotides are TGTGCCAGCACCGGGACAGGATCCACTGAAGCTTTCTTT.

This chain connects TRBV5-1 to TRBJ1-4; 7 nucleotides align to TRBD1. CDR1 is SGHRS, CDR2 YFSETQ, per germline. J was trimmed by 6 bases and V by 1 base; bases with no gene match: 6. This CDR3 has 15 residues. CDR3 amino acids: CASSLKGGAYEKLFF. The CDR3 DNA sequence: TGCGCCAGCAGCTTGAAAGGGGGCGCGTATGAAAAACTGTTTTTT.

This rearrangement joins TRBV27 to TRBJ2-7, with a possible D match to TRBD1 (7 bases). Trimming removed 5 bases from V and 3 bases from J, with 14 bases in between. This CDR3 has 14 amino acids. Germline loops: CDR1 MNHEY, CDR2 SMNVEV (reference sequence). The CDR3 reads CASSHRGGYYEQYF. The CDR3 DNA follows: TGTGCCAGCAGTCACAGGGGAGGCTACTACGAGCAGTACTTC.

The chain recombines TRBV2 with TRBJ2-5; 8 nucleotides line up with TRBD2. Germline loops: CDR1 SNHLY, CDR2 FYNNEI. Trimming cost V 6 bases and J 5 bases; bases outside gene matches: 11. CDR3 length equals 15 residues. The DNA of the CDR3 is TGTGCCAGCAGGGGGATGACTAGCGTGAAGGAGACCCAGTACTTC. Residues: CASRGMTSVKETQYF.

This clone was picked up a small number of times. The chain has TRBV30 and TRBJ2-7, with no clear D. V dropped 4 bases and J dropped 0 bases, with 7 bases sitting between them. CDR1 is GTSNPN, CDR2 SVGIG, per germline (reference sequence). CDR3 length: 12 residues. The CDR3 sequence: CAWTLSSYEQYF. The CDR3 DNA sequence: TGTGCCTGGACACTCTCCTCCTACGAGCAGTACTTC. The whole variable domain, remainder taken from reference TRBV30 and TRBJ2-7, is SQTIHQWPATLVQPVGSPLSLECTVEGTSNPNLYWYRQAAGRGLQLLFYSVGIGQISSEVPQNLSASRPQDRQFILSSKKLLLSDSGFYLCAWTLSSYEQYFGPGTRLTVT.

V is TRBV18 and J is TRBJ2-7; 8 nucleotides line up with TRBD2. The CDR3 consists of 14 residues. Trimming took 6 bases from V and 4 from J; bases not matched to a gene: 8. Germline CDR1 and CDR2: KGHSH and LQKENI. The DNA for the CDR3 is TGTGCCAGCTCCAAGGGCGGGGGGCCTTACGAGCAGTACTTC. It yields the protein CASSKGGGPYEQYF.

The J gene is TRBJ2-1, the V gene TRBV30; D possibly corresponds to TRBD1 (5 bases). From germline, CDR1 is GTSNPN and CDR2 SVGIG (reference sequence). Deletions cut 1 base from V and 3 bases from J, with 10 bases between. The CDR3 runs to 14 residues. In DNA form, the CDR3 reads TGTGCCTGGAGTGATCAGGGCAACTACAATGAGCAGTTCTTC. It codes for CAWSDQGNYNEQFF.

The rearrangement joins TRBV7-8 to TRBJ2-7; TRBD1 might be the D (6 bases). The CDR3 consists of 14 residues. CDR1 and CDR2 from the germline V gene are SGHVS and FQNEAQ. V lost 5 bases and J 1 base, leaving 12 bases between the germline ends. The CDR3 is CASSQDSRSYEQYF. In nucleotides, the CDR3 is TGTGCCAGCAGCCAGGACAGCCGTTCCTACGAGCAGTACTTC. The whole variable domain, remainder taken from reference TRBV7-8 and TRBJ2-7, is GAGVSQSPRYKVAKRGQDVALRCDPISGHVSLFWYQQALGQGPEFLTYFQNEAQLDKSGLPSDRFFAERPEGSVSTLKIQRTQQEDSAVYLCASSQDSRSYEQYFGPGTRLTVT.

This clone was observed a few times. V usage is TRBV9 and J usage is TRBJ1-5; unclear D gene. Looked up from germline, CDR1 is SGDLS and CDR2 is YYNGEE. This CDR3 spans 13 amino acids. Trimming took 0 bases from V and 8 from J, leaving 9 bases between them. CDR3 loop: CASSVDGIKPQHF. DNA for the CDR3: TGTGCCAGCAGCGTAGATGGGATAAAGCCCCAGCATTTT.

The chain links TRBV7-2 to TRBJ1-4; the match to TRBD1 covers 7 bases. The germline V gene has CDR1 SGHTA and CDR2 FQGNSA. The V gene end was trimmed by 1 base and the J gene end by 8 bases; junction bases not matched to a gene: 4. There are 14 residues in the CDR3. The CDR3 region is CASSLEQGREKLFF. CDR3 bases: TGTGCCAGCAGCTTAGAACAGGGGAGGGAAAAACTGTTTTTT.

J is TRBJ1-2 and V is TRBV7-2; 8 nucleotides line up with TRBD1. CDR3 length: 16 residues. CDR1 SGHTA and CDR2 FQGNSA come from the germline V gene. V was pared by 5 bases and J by 5 bases, with 13 bases of the junction left unmatched. Here the CDR3 DNA reads TGTGCCAGCAGCCGGGACAGGAACCCTCATCGGTATGGCTACACCTTC. This encodes CASSRDRNPHRYGYTF.

The gene calls are TRBV6-5 and TRBJ2-2; D is perhaps TRBD1 (6 bases). The germline gives CDR1 MNHEY, CDR2 SVGAGI. V lost 2 bases and J lost 0, with 7 bases in between. The length of the CDR3 is 15 residues. The CDR3 sequence is CASSYKGANTGELFF. Written as DNA, the CDR3 is TGTGCCAGCAGTTACAAGGGGGCGAACACCGGGGAGCTGTTTTTT.

In this sample, this clone turned up a few times. The chain employs TRBV29-1 and TRBJ2-1; a weak D match, TRBD1 (6 bases). The germline V gene encodes CDR1 SQVTM and CDR2 ANQGSEA. Trimming removed 4 bases from V and 4 bases from J, with 11 bases in between. This CDR3 has 13 amino acids. The CDR3 sequence is CSVVPGTYNEQFF. The DNA of the CDR3 is TGCAGCGTTGTGCCAGGGACATACAATGAGCAGTTCTTC.

This clone has more than one count but fewer than ten. This chain connects TRBV11-2 to TRBJ2-2; D ambiguous. The CDR3 is made up of 13 amino acids. The V gene lost 0 bases and the J gene lost 4 bases, with 3 bases spanning the gap. The germline CDR1 and CDR2 sequences are SGHAT and FQNNGV. The CDR3 here is CASSLEGTGELFF. The CDR3 nucleotides read TGTGCCAGCAGCTTAGAGGGCACCGGGGAGCTGTTTTTT.

V is TRBV7-8 and J is TRBJ2-5; a possible D gene is TRBD2 (6 bases). Germline V gene sequence: CDR1 SGHVS, CDR2 FQNEAQ. V was shortened by 5 bases and J by 5 bases, with 18 bases between the two germline ends. The CDR3 runs 15 residues. The CDR3 spells CASSPDGVGLETQYF. CDR3 nucleotides: TGTGCCAGCAGCCCTGATGGCGTGGGACTGGAGACCCAGTACTTC. Complete variable domain (other parts from reference TRBV7-8 and TRBJ2-5): GAGVSQSPRYKVAKRGQDVALRCDPISGHVSLFWYQQALGQGPEFLTYFQNEAQLDKSGLPSDRFFAERPEGSVSTLKIQRTQQEDSAVYLCASSPDGVGLETQYFGPGTRLLVL.

This sequence joins TRBV5-1 and TRBJ2-3, with 8 bases fitting TRBD1. V shed 1 base and J 4 bases; nucleotides not matched to a gene: 8. Germline V gene data show CDR1 as SGHRS and CDR2 as YFSETQ. The CDR3 covers 16 residues. The CDR3 sequence: CASSLNNRGSADTQYF. CDR3 in DNA: TGCGCCAGCAGCTTGAACAACAGGGGGAGCGCAGATACGCAGTATTTT. Full variable domain (missing parts from reference TRBV5-1 and TRBJ2-3): KAGVTQTPRYLIKTRGQQVTLSCSPISGHRSVSWYQQTPGQGLQFLFEYFSETQRNKGNFPGRFSGRQFSNSRSEMNVSTLELGDSALYLCASSLNNRGSADTQYFGPGTRLTVL.

This clone has ten or more counts. The chain uses TRBV4-1 and TRBJ1-5; 7 bases fit TRBD1. The J segment lost 9 bases and the V segment lost 1 base, leaving 6 bases of the junction unmatched. The CDR3 is 14 amino acids. Germline loops: CDR1 MGHRA, CDR2 YSYEKL. Here the CDR3 DNA reads TGCGCCAGCAGCCAAGGGCAGGGGGAATCGCCCCAGCATTTT. Amino acid sequence: CASSQGQGESPQHF.

This clone has a single count. The chain has TRBV14 and TRBJ1-1; maybe TRBD1 (5 bases). The CDR3 sequence is 14 residues long. Per germline, CDR1 SGHDN and CDR2 FVKESK. V dropped 3 bases and J dropped 7 bases, with 15 bases sitting between them. Written as DNA, the CDR3 is TGTGCCAGCAGCCACCTGGACAAACACTATGAAGCTTTCTTT. This gives the protein CASSHLDKHYEAFF.

This rearrangement joins TRBV27 to TRBJ1-2; D is possibly TRBD1 (5 bases). Trimming shortened V by 7 bases and J by 7 bases, and 13 bases separated the two germline ends. There are 12 residues in the CDR3. CDR1 is MNHEY, CDR2 SMNVEV, per germline (reference sequence). The CDR3 protein is CASKAGGIGYTF. CDR3 sequence (DNA): TGTGCCAGCAAGGCTGGGGGTATTGGCTACACCTTC.

This rearrangement joins TRBV9 to TRBJ1-2; 10 positions match TRBD1. The CDR3 spans 16 residues. J gave up 3 bases and V 5 bases, and 10 bases lay outside the gene matches. The germline V gene has CDR1 SGDLS and CDR2 YYNGEE. The CDR3: CASSESGTGAYYGYTF. CDR3 in DNA: TGTGCCAGCAGTGAATCCGGGACAGGGGCTTACTATGGCTACACCTTC. The whole variable domain, remainder taken from reference TRBV9 and TRBJ1-2, is DSGVTQTPKHLITATGQRVTLRCSPRSGDLSVYWYQQSLDQGLQFLIQYYNGEERAKGNILERFSAQQFPDLHSELNLSSLELGDSALYFCASSESGTGAYYGYTFGSGTRLTVV.